Detailed here is one TCR beta chain. The sample is drawn from a study of blood T cell repertoires in COVID-19. The overall study: There were acute and convalescent COVID-19 samples, and they came from the United States, Italy and Spain. PBMCs, B-cell-depleted T cells, or T cells were the source of the cDNA or gDNA that made up the material.

Per the original methods: Estimation of nucleated cell counts relied on the amplification of reference gene primers. Clones were sequenced by immunoSEQ multiplex PCR, and TCRdb holds only the in-frame ones, with some missing. D and trimming were read from the DNA, whereas the V and J calls and clone size are those reported in that table. The sample has about 140,000 clones, 88% seen once; the top ten hold roughly 2.5%. Seattle patients were enrolled while actively infected and followed longitudinally. Germline V gene sequence: CDR1 WSHSY, CDR2 SAAADI. Trimming removed 8 bases from V and 4 bases from J; junction bases left unmatched: 9. This CDR3 contains 15 residues.

Sample: peripheral blood. The receptor's source is a human donor with COVID-19, enrolled during active disease. The donor label of this sample is uncertain. J is TRBJ2-3 and V is TRBV10-2; 10 bases are a match to TRBD1. Here the CDR3 reads CASRDRGRAPDTQYF. CDR3 coding DNA: TGCGCCAGCCGCGACAGGGGGCGAGCCCCAGATACGCAGTATTTT.